This TCR beta chain is from a study of T cells in Graves' hyperthyroidism and ophthalmopathy. For the study at large: Peripheral blood draws took place at initial diagnosis, ahead of any treatment.

In its sample, this clonotype was seen many times. Graves' hyperthyroidism was deemed stable absent ophthalmopathy progression within 18 months. The TCR beta CDR3 regions underwent amplification using RNA transcripts as the source. The primer set for the first-round RT-PCR of the TCR CDR3 was HTBI. From the multiplex PCR reads, TCRdb called clonotypes with MiXCR, one entry per CDR3 protein. The sample holds more than 300,000 distinct CDR3 sequences, approximately 15% seen once. From germline, CDR1 is LGHDT and CDR2 YNNKEL (reference sequence). The V and J ends lost 4 bases and 4 bases respectively, with 5 bases between them. The CDR3 is made up of 12 amino acids.

Specimen: blood. The origin of this receptor is a woman in her 30s with Graves' hyperthyroidism. The chain joins TRBV3-1 to TRBJ1-3, with a possible D match to TRBD1 (5 bases). The CDR3 loop is CASSRGGNTIYF. Here the CDR3 DNA reads TGTGCCAGCAGCCGGGGCGGAAACACCATATATTTT.